This TCR beta chain was sequenced during a study of cytomegalovirus exposure and HLA in healthy donors. Looking at the study overall: Early released data comprised approximately 85 million unique TCRs from HLA-typed donors. Study-wide findings and caveats: Per a later analysis, HLA-associated TCR beta chains showed more clonal expansion than other, equally common TCR beta chains.

This CDR3 has 15 residues. Per germline, CDR1 SGHTA and CDR2 FQGTGA. J gave up 4 bases and V 1 base, and 6 bases lay outside the gene matches. The PCR made use of 60 Vbeta and 13 Jbeta primers. Assay used: immunoSEQ multiplex PCR; TCRdb lists only in-frame clones, some missing. This sample has 200,000 to 250,000 clones, with 76% found just once. Remarks on this clone: The antigen is unknown.

The source is a man aged 18 to 29 in good health and CMV-seronegative. The sample taken for sequencing was PBMCs. V gene TRBV7-3 combines with J gene TRBJ2-7; 8 bases are shared with TRBD2. As DNA, the CDR3 is TGTGCCAGCAGCTTAAAAGGGACTAGAGGGTACGAGCAGTACTTC. Its protein is CASSLKGTRGYEQYF. Variable domain in full (rest from reference TRBV7-3 and TRBJ2-7): GAGVSQTPSNKVTEKGKYVELRCDPISGHTALYWYRQSLGQGPEFLIYFQGTGAADDSGLPNDRFFAVRPEGSVSTLKIQRTERGDSAVYLCASSLKGTRGYEQYFGPGTRLTVT.